Below, one TCR beta chain is given with its context. Its antigen is unidentified. The source of the sample is a study of vaccination and CD4 T cells after COVID-19. The CDR3 sequence is 17 residues long. Germline assignment: CDR1 SGHAT and CDR2 FQDESV (reference sequence). J was trimmed by 4 bases and V by 5 bases; bases with no gene match: 12. Regarding treatment: roughly ten-day PBMC culture with coronavirus spike peptide pools or control peptides (ViraFEST assay). CD4+ T cells of the unexposed donor were collected before the COVID-19 pandemic (2011-2018). Cultured CD4+ T cell DNA underwent sequencing with the Oncomine TCR Beta short-read assay. Using the QIAamp micro DNA kit, genomic DNA was extracted from the CD4+ T cells that had been cultured. TCRdb passed the PCR reads through MiXCR, listing each CDR3 protein once. The data show 8,500 to 9,500 distinct CDR3 sequences, approximately 39% seen once.

This TCR came from a human donor in good health. The sequencing sample was made of CD4+ T cells from blood, cultured in vitro. The J gene is TRBJ2-7, the V gene TRBV11-1, with 12 bases matching TRBD2. CDR3 bases: TGTGCCAGCAGCCCAGTGTCGCTAGCGGGAGGGCCATACGAGCAGTACTTC. Its translation is CASSPVSLAGGPYEQYF.